The source of this T cell receptor beta chain is a study of blood T cell repertoires in COVID-19 (dated by TCRdb to 2020 to 2022). Regarding the complete study: Samples covering the acute and convalescent phases of COVID-19 were provided by collaborators in the United States, Italy and Spain. The material from the prospective study consisted of cDNA or gDNA derived from T cells, B-cell-depleted T cells, or PBMCs. Samples were obtained from the ongoing ImmuneRACE study (first 160 participants) and from 1,200 or so subjects provided by 6 global collaborators. Deeply sampled blood TCRbeta repertoires from subjects exposed to, actively infected with, or recovered from COVID-19 were included in the dataset. A de-identified subject ID, COVID-19 status, age in years and sex were almost always included in the sample metadata. The repertoires were released in a freely available public database intended as a resource for research on the immune response to SARS-CoV-2. Where available, HLA class I and class II types were obtained from metadata supplied by the sample provider rather than from assay-based typing.

The immunoSEQ Assay, a bias-controlled multiplex PCR, was used to amplify TCRbeta CDR3 regions from genomic DNA. Under the source paper's analysis protocol: Nucleated cell counts per sample were estimated from amplification of reference gene primers within the assay. To quantify the absolute abundance of each unique TCRbeta CDR3 rearrangement, sequence reads were collapsed and filtered. For each sample, productive Simpson clonality was calculated as the square root of Simpson's diversity index across productive rearrangements. Here the immuneACCESS table is served through TCRdb, limited to in-frame sequences with V and J called. Missing clones are a known gap in these copies; in checked studies unresolved V genes cover under half, and the rest lacks a known reason. The V and J calls and clone size come from that table; D and trimming were worked out from the DNA. A total of around 100,000 clones appear in this sample, roughly 80% of them only once. The ten largest clones represent roughly 3.4% of the sample.

The study at large found these results: Clinical and demographic metadata were provided uncurated, with the amount varying by source and participant.

On this clone itself: The antigen it recognizes is unknown. Per-base qualities were not stored, and no clone one base away is much larger.

Collaborating institutions collected whole blood in K2EDTA tubes following their own protocols. For TCRbeta analysis, collaborator samples were shipped as frozen whole blood, as isolated PBMCs, or as DNA extracted from either sample type. Sequencing was carried out using peripheral blood. The receptor was isolated from a woman aged 80 or over with active or convalescent COVID-19.

The CDR3 in this case is CASSFDSLSYEQYF. The sequenced DNA: TGTGCCAGCAGTTTCGACTCCCTCTCCTACGAGCAGTACTTC. The chain couples TRBV6-2 or TRBV6-3 to TRBJ2-7, with no confidently assigned D gene. CDR1 and CDR2 are drawn from the germline V gene: MNHEY, SVGEGT. At the junction V is shortened by 4 bases and J by 0 bases, with 10 bases in between. Reading from cysteine to phenylalanine, the CDR3 counts 14 amino acids. CDR3 DNA only is kept here, 42 bases in frame from base 1.